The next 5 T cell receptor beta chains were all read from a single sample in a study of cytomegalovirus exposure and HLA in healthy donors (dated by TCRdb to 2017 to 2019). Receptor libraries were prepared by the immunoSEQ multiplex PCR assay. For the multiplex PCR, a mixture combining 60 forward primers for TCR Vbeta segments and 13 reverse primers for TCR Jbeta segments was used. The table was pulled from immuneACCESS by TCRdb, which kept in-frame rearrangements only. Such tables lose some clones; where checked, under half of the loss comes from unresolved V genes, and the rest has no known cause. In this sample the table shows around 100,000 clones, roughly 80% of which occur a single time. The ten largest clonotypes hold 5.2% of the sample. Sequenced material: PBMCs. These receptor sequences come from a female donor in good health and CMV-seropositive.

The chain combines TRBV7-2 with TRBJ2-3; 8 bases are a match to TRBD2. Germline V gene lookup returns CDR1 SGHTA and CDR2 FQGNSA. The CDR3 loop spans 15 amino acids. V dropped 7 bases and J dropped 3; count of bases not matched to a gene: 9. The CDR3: CASTEMGLGTDTQYF. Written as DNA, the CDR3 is TGTGCCAGCACCGAGATGGGACTAGGGACAGATACGCAGTATTTT. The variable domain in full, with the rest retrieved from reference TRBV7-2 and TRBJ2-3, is GAGVSQSPSNKVTEKGKDVELRCDPISGHTALYWYRQSLGQGLEFLIYFQGNSAPDKSGLPSDRFSAERTGGSVSTLTIQRTQQEDSAVYLCASTEMGLGTDTQYFGPGTRLTVL.

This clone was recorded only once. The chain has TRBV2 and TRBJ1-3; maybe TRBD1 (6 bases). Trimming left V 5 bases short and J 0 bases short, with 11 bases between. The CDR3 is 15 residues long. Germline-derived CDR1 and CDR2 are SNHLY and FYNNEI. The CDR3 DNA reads TGTGCCAGCAGTTACAGGGCAAACTCTGGAAACACCATATATTTT. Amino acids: CASSYRANSGNTIYF.

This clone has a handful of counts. CDR3 amino acids: CASRKTGGSRPQHF. The CDR3 DNA reads as TGTGCCAGCAGGAAGACAGGGGGCTCGAGGCCCCAGCATTTT. V is TRBV28 and J is TRBJ1-5; 10 nucleotides line up with TRBD1. Germline CDR1 MDHEN, CDR2 SYDVKM. The CDR3 is 14 residues long. With 6 bases clipped from V and 9 bases from J, the junction kept 8 bases outside the gene matches.

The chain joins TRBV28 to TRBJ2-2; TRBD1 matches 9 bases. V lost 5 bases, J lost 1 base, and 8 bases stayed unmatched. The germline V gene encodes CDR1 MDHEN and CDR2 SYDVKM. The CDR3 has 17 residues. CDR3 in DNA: TGTGCCAGCAGTCCCCGCGTGGGACAGGGGAACACCGGGGAGCTGTTTTTT. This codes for CASSPRVGQGNTGELFF.

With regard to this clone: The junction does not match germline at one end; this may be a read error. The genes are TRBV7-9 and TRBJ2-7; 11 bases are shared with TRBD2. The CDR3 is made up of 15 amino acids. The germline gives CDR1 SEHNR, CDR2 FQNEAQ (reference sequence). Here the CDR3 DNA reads TGTTCCAGCAGCACCGGGACTAGCGGAACCTACGAGCAGTACTTC. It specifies CSSSTGTSGTYEQYF.